These 32 T cell receptor beta chains were sequenced from one sample in a study of T cell responses to AZD1222 COVID-19 vaccine. TCRdb's table, derived via immunoSEQ multiplex PCR, lists solely in-frame clones and lacks some. The sample has 90,000 to 150,000 clones; about nine tenths are singletons. Material: peripheral blood, obtained on day 0 of AZD1222 vaccination. Every receptor here comes from an adult in good health.

This sequence joins TRBV19 and TRBJ2-1; D may be TRBD2 (5 bases). The CDR3 contains 12 residues. V lost 5 bases to trimming and J lost 7 bases, with 9 bases between them. The germline CDR1 and CDR2 sequences are LNHDA and SQIVND (reference sequence). The CDR3 reads CASSPSGNEQFF. CDR3 nucleotide sequence: TGTGCCAGTAGTCCCTCGGGGAATGAGCAGTTCTTC.

The V and J genes are TRBV19 and TRBJ2-7, with 8 bases that match TRBD1. J was trimmed by 2 bases and V by 5 bases; bases with no gene match: 2. CDR3 length equals 13 residues. Looked up from germline, CDR1 is LNHDA and CDR2 is SQIVND (reference sequence). CDR3 loop: CASSPTGAYEQYF. The CDR3 DNA sequence: TGTGCCAGTAGTCCGACAGGGGCCTACGAGCAGTACTTC.

This chain uses TRBV11-2 with TRBJ2-3, with unresolved D. Trimming cost V 0 bases and J 8 bases, with 9 bases left between them. The CDR3 has 13 amino acids. Looked up from germline, CDR1 is SGHAT and CDR2 is FQNNGV. This CDR3 is CASSLEGFGTQYF. Here the CDR3 DNA reads TGTGCCAGCAGCTTAGAGGGGTTCGGTACGCAGTATTTT.

The chain has TRBV6-5 and TRBJ2-5; D is perhaps TRBD1 (5 bases). The CDR3 runs 15 residues. Trimming stripped 7 bases from V and 4 bases from J, with 19 bases between. Germline V lookup: CDR1 MNHEY, CDR2 SVGAGI. CDR3 in amino acids: CASTVSRATRETQYF. In nucleotides, the CDR3 is TGTGCCAGCACAGTATCCAGGGCAACTCGAGAGACCCAGTACTTC.

Details on this clone: Additional DNA sequences in this sample encode the identical CDR3. The CDR3 here is CASSEAGGGGNQPQHF. CDR3 coding DNA: TGTGCCAGCAGTGAAGCGGGAGGGGGTGGGAATCAGCCCCAGCATTTT. The chain is built from TRBV2 and TRBJ1-5, with D possibly matching TRBD1 (6 bases). The CDR3 length is 16 residues. The V and J ends lost 0 bases and 4 bases respectively, with 13 bases between them. CDR1 is SNHLY and CDR2 is FYNNEI in the germline V gene.

A single count supports this clone. This sequence joins TRBV7-9 and TRBJ2-7, with D possibly being TRBD1 or TRBD2 (5 bases each). Deletions cut 5 bases from V and 0 bases from J, with 14 bases between. The CDR3 extends over 15 amino acids. Per the germline V gene, CDR1 is SEHNR and CDR2 is FQNEAQ (reference sequence). The CDR3 DNA sequence: TGTGCCAGCAGCCCAAGGGCAGGGAGCTCCTACGAGCAGTACTTC. Encoded protein: CASSPRAGSSYEQYF.

V usage is TRBV19 and J usage is TRBJ1-1; TRBD1 matches 7 bases. This CDR3 spans 15 amino acids. With V trimmed by 5 bases and J by 2 bases, 8 bases remained unmatched. CDR1 is LNHDA and CDR2 is SQIVND in the germline V gene (reference sequence). The CDR3 loop is CASSPWTGANTEAFF. DNA of the CDR3: TGTGCCAGTAGTCCCTGGACAGGAGCCAACACTGAAGCTTTCTTT.

The V and J genes are TRBV2 and TRBJ2-3, with 9 bases lining up with TRBD1. J lost 1 base, V lost 5 bases, and 4 bases had no gene match. CDR3 length: 15 residues. Germline V CDR1 and CDR2: SNHLY, FYNNEI. CDR3 sequence (DNA): TGTGCCAGCAGTTCACAGGGGGCGGGCACAGATACGCAGTATTTT. Translated: CASSSQGAGTDTQYF.

In nucleotides, the CDR3 is TGTGCCAGCAGGTGGTCGGAGGGAACGAACACTGAAGCTTTCTTT. Its translation is CASRWSEGTNTEAFF. The chain has TRBV6-5 and TRBJ1-1; D gene unclear. The CDR3 sequence is 15 residues long. Deletions cut 6 bases from V and 1 base from J, with 15 bases between. The germline V gene encodes CDR1 MNHEY and CDR2 SVGAGI.

The chain recombines TRBV11-1 with TRBJ1-1, with 9 positions matching TRBD1. V was pared by 5 bases and J by 5 bases, with 6 bases of the junction left unmatched. In germline, CDR1 is SGHAT, CDR2 FQDESV (reference sequence). There are 14 residues in the CDR3. CDR3 nucleotide sequence: TGTGCCAGCAGCCCGGGACAGGGTAAGACTGAAGCTTTCTTT. It specifies CASSPGQGKTEAFF.

This clone was detected only once. This rearrangement joins TRBV6-5 to TRBJ2-1; 10 bases map to TRBD2. The CDR3 contains 15 residues. V trimming: 6 bases; J trimming: 7 bases; junction bases outside the gene matches: 9. Germline V gives CDR1 MNHEY, CDR2 SVGAGI. Written as DNA, the CDR3 is TGTGCCAGCAGGCCTCTAGCGGGAGTCTGGAATGAGCAGTTCTTC. As protein: CASRPLAGVWNEQFF.

This clone was observed a few times. The J gene is TRBJ1-2, the V gene TRBV2; TRBD1 matches at 10 bases. The CDR3 covers 15 residues. Per germline, CDR1 SNHLY and CDR2 FYNNEI. Unmatched junction bases numbered 2, after V lost 2 bases and J lost 2 bases. In DNA, the CDR3 is TGTGCCAGCAGTGAATGGGACAGGGGCAACTATGGCTACACCTTC. Translated: CASSEWDRGNYGYTF.

A remark on this clone: Different DNA sequences within this sample yield the same CDR3. The rearrangement links TRBV11-2 to TRBJ2-1; 10 bases line up with TRBD1. The CDR3 runs to 15 residues. Per the germline V gene, CDR1 is SGHAT and CDR2 is FQNNGV. Trimming took 2 bases from V and 4 from J; bases not matched to a gene: 2. In DNA, the CDR3 is TGTGCCAGCAGCTTACCGGGACAGGGGTACAATGAGCAGTTCTTC. As protein: CASSLPGQGYNEQFF.

This chain joins TRBV19 and TRBJ2-7; 12 bases are shared with TRBD2. Losses at the gene ends were 6 bases for V and 3 bases for J; bases not matched to a gene: 6. There are 15 residues in the CDR3. From germline, CDR1 is LNHDA and CDR2 SQIVND (reference sequence). The chain's CDR3 is CASSLAGGRFYEQYF. The CDR3 region has the DNA TGTGCCAGTAGCCTAGCGGGAGGGAGGTTCTACGAGCAGTACTTC.

The chain has TRBV7-5 and TRBJ1-5. TRBV7-5 corresponds to a pseudogene. CDR3 length equals 16 residues. The CDR3 is CVRSLNNRAYVQPQHF. The CDR3 DNA reads as TGTGTCAGAAGCTTAAACAACCGAGCTTATGTTCAGCCCCAGCATTTT.

V gene TRBV6-1 combines with J gene TRBJ2-7; 14 bases are shared with TRBD2. The J segment lost 6 bases and the V segment lost 0 bases, leaving 4 bases of the junction unmatched. The CDR3 contains 16 residues. Germline CDR1 is MNHNS and CDR2 is SASEGT. The CDR3 DNA reads as TGTGCCAGCAGTGAAGCGCTGGGACTAGCGGGAGCCGAGCAGTACTTC. Protein: CASSEALGLAGAEQYF.

The J gene is TRBJ1-4, the V gene TRBV25-1; D is undetermined. Germline V CDR1 and CDR2: MGHDK, SYGVNS. The CDR3 has 11 residues. V was cut by 7 bases and J by 5 bases, with 5 bases left in between. This chain's CDR3 is CASIKNEKLFF. DNA for the CDR3: TGTGCCAGCATAAAGAATGAAAAACTGTTTTTT.

The J gene is TRBJ1-2, the V gene TRBV6-6; maybe TRBD1 (5 bases). V shed 7 bases and J shed 6 bases, with 15 bases lying between them. This CDR3 spans 13 amino acids. Looked up from germline, CDR1 is MNHNY and CDR2 is SVGAGI (reference sequence). CDR3 residues: CASNAGQYNGYTF. The CDR3 coding sequence is TGTGCCAGCAATGCGGGGCAGTATAATGGCTACACCTTC.

The chain employs TRBV5-1 and TRBJ2-3; 7 nucleotides agree with TRBD1. Germline CDR1 is SGHRS and CDR2 is YFSETQ. V was clipped by 4 bases and J by 6 bases; unmatched bases: 11. The CDR3 loop spans 15 amino acids. The CDR3 nucleotides read TGCGCCAGCAGCATGACAGGGAGTAGGTTTGATACGCAGTATTTT. As protein: CASSMTGSRFDTQYF.

The chain carries TRBV7-2 and TRBJ1-6; the D gene is possibly TRBD1 (6 bases). Germline CDR1 is SGHTA and CDR2 is FQGNSA. The V end lost 5 bases, the J end lost 3 bases, and 11 bases lay between the germline ends. The length of the CDR3 is 15 residues. The CDR3 bases are TGTGCCAGCAGCCCGGGACAAGGCTATAATTCACCCCTCCACTTT. It encodes CASSPGQGYNSPLHF. Full variable domain (outside the CDR3, taken from reference TRBV7-2 and TRBJ1-6): GAGVSQSPSNKVTEKGKDVELRCDPISGHTALYWYRQSLGQGLEFLIYFQGNSAPDKSGLPSDRFSAERTGGSVSTLTIQRTQQEDSAVYLCASSPGQGYNSPLHFGNGTRLTVT.

The table lists this clone with a count of one. V usage is TRBV12-3 or TRBV12-4 and J usage is TRBJ2-7; no clear D. The CDR3 is made up of 13 amino acids. Trimming shortened V by 2 bases and J by 5 bases, and 10 bases separated the two germline ends. The CDR3 DNA sequence: TGTGCCAGCAGTTTAATGGAGTCGAACGAGCAGTACTTC. Protein product: CASSLMESNEQYF.

The CDR3 sequence: CGESRGDGYTF. The CDR3 DNA reads as TGTGGTGAGAGCAGGGGGGATGGCTACACCTTC. V and J are TRBV30 and TRBJ1-2; 7 bases are a match to TRBD1. The germline gives CDR1 GTSNPN, CDR2 SVGIG (reference sequence). The CDR3 covers 11 residues. Supplemented by reference TRBV30 and TRBJ1-2, the full variable domain reads SQTIHQWPATLVQPVGSPLSLECTVEGTSNPNLYWYRQAAGRGLQLLFYSVGIGQISSEVPQNLSASRPQDRQFILSSKKLLLSDSGFYLCGESRGDGYTFGSGTRLTVV.

This chain links TRBV5-1 with TRBJ2-2; D tentatively fits TRBD1 or TRBD2 (6 bases each). CDR3 length: 16 residues. The germline V gene has CDR1 SGHRS and CDR2 YFSETQ. V was shortened by 4 bases and J by 1 base, with 14 bases between the two germline ends. In DNA, the CDR3 is TGCGCCAGCAGCAGACAGGACGGGGGGAACACCGGGGAGCTGTTTTTT. Translation gives CASSRQDGGNTGELFF.

The chain couples TRBV2 to TRBJ1-2, with D perhaps matching TRBD1 (6 bases). Between the trimmed V and J ends, which lost 6 bases and 8 bases, there was a span of 16 bases. CDR1 is SNHLY and CDR2 is FYNNEI in the germline V gene. CDR3 length: 13 amino acids. The CDR3 coding sequence is TGTGCCAGCAGCGTATCGGGGGCAAGGGGCTACACCTTC. Translation gives CASSVSGARGYTF.

The chain employs TRBV2 and TRBJ2-7, with D unclear. The CDR3 is 12 amino acids. Trimming cost V 7 bases and J 1 base, with 8 bases left between them. The germline V gene encodes CDR1 SNHLY and CDR2 FYNNEI. The CDR3 reads CASTDKSYEQYF. Written as DNA, the CDR3 is TGTGCCAGCACCGACAAGTCCTACGAGCAGTACTTC.

The chain is built from TRBV7-6 and TRBJ2-7; TRBD2 matches at 13 bases. The CDR3 covers 17 residues. From germline, CDR1 is SGHVS and CDR2 FNYEAQ. V dropped 2 bases and J dropped 6; count of bases not matched to a gene: 10. The CDR3 DNA is TGTGCCAGCAGCTTACAAAGGACTAGCGGGAGAGACGCCGAGCAGTACTTC. It encodes CASSLQRTSGRDAEQYF.

This clone has just one count. The chain is built from TRBV29-1 and TRBJ1-2; 8 bases align to TRBD1. From germline, CDR1 is SQVTM and CDR2 ANQGSEA. The CDR3 loop spans 13 amino acids. Germline trimming cut 3 bases from V and 3 bases from J; bases unmatched to any gene: 3. For the CDR3, the DNA is TGCAGCGTTGAGGAGACAGGGGACTATGGCTACACCTTC. The encoded protein is CSVEETGDYGYTF.

This clone was found once. The rearrangement uses TRBV18 and TRBJ2-7, with TRBD1 matching over 9 bases. CDR1 and CDR2 (germline): KGHSH, LQKENI. After removal of 3 bases from V and 2 bases from J, the junction contained 5 bases not matched to a gene. This CDR3 contains 15 residues. DNA of the CDR3: TGTGCCAGCTCACCCTCCGGGACAGGGACCTACGAGCAGTACTTC. Translated, it gives CASSPSGTGTYEQYF.

The chain is built from TRBV4-1 and TRBJ2-7, with D unclear. CDR1 and CDR2 (germline): MGHRA, YSYEKL. V shed 0 bases and J shed 2 bases, with 5 bases lying between them. The CDR3 has 13 residues. CDR3 nucleotide sequence: TGCGCCAGCAGCCAAGATCCCACCTACGAGCAGTACTTC. This translates into CASSQDPTYEQYF.

This chain uses TRBV24-1 with TRBJ1-2; D unclear. V shed 4 bases and J shed 0 bases, with 2 bases lying between them. Per germline, CDR1 KGHDR and CDR2 SFDVKD. The CDR3 loop spans 12 amino acids. The CDR3 protein is CATSEANYGYTF. The DNA of the CDR3 is TGTGCCACCAGTGAAGCTAACTATGGCTACACCTTC.

The CDR3 DNA follows: TGTGCCAGCAGGCGGACAGGCTACGAGCAGTACTTC. Residues: CASRRTGYEQYF. The rearrangement uses TRBV28 and TRBJ2-7, with 7 bases identical to TRBD1. Germline trimming cut 6 bases from V and 3 bases from J; bases unmatched to any gene: 2. The CDR3 covers 12 residues. Germline values: CDR1 MDHEN, CDR2 SYDVKM.

The V and J genes are TRBV5-4 and TRBJ2-7; D gene uncertain. The CDR3 totals 11 residues. Germline CDR1 and CDR2: SGHNT and YYREEE (reference sequence). The V and J ends lost 3 bases and 3 bases respectively, with 4 bases between them. The CDR3 bases are TGTGCCAGCAGCTCGTACTACGAGCAGTACTTC. Its protein is CASSSYYEQYF.